This T cell receptor beta chain was profiled in a study of blood T cell repertoires in COVID-19. Background on the study: PBMCs, B-cell-depleted T cells, or T cells were the source of the cDNA or gDNA that made up the material.

Sequencing was performed with immunoSEQ multiplex PCR; in TCRdb, only in-frame clones are kept and a portion is missing. The sample contains 55,000 or so clones, roughly 85% of which appear only once. V dropped 4 bases and J dropped 5; count of bases not matched to a gene: 9. The CDR3 totals 15 residues. Looked up from germline, CDR1 is MGHDK and CDR2 is SYGVNS. Sequenced: peripheral blood. The clonotype was recovered from a human donor in a cohort sampled during active COVID-19. The rearrangement uses TRBV25-1 and TRBJ2-3; 7 positions match TRBD1. CDR3 residues: CASSANTGAGDTQYF. CDR3 bases: TGTGCCAGCAGTGCAAACACAGGGGCAGGAGATACGCAGTATTTT.